A single sample is the source of the 27 T cell receptor beta chains below, sequenced in a study of T cell responses to AZD1222 COVID-19 vaccine. Profiling relied on immunoSEQ multiplex PCR, and the TCRdb table lists in-frame clones only, not all of them. The table has about 140,000 clones, approximately 94% seen once. The sequenced sample was peripheral blood, obtained on day 0 of AZD1222 vaccination. The receptors were gathered from an adult in good health.

The chain has TRBV19 and TRBJ1-2; no clear D gene. Germline V gene data show CDR1 as LNHDA and CDR2 as SQIVND (reference sequence). Trimming took off 3 bases at V and 2 bases at J, with 1 base between the two ends. This CDR3 is 11 amino acids long. The chain's CDR3 is CASSMNYGYTF. CDR3 sequence (DNA): TGTGCCAGTAGTATGAACTATGGCTACACCTTC.

The chain combines TRBV6-5 with TRBJ1-1; 9 bases are a match to TRBD1. Germline V gives CDR1 MNHEY, CDR2 SVGAGI. After removal of 5 bases from V and 7 bases from J, the junction contained 11 bases not matched to a gene. The CDR3 runs to 15 residues. CDR3 DNA: TGTGCCAGCAGTAACCCGTTGACAGGGGGGAATGAAGCTTTCTTT. It specifies CASSNPLTGGNEAFF.

This clone occurred a few times. The chain has TRBV7-8 and TRBJ1-1, with 8 bases that match TRBD1. After removal of 1 base from V and 5 bases from J, the junction contained 3 bases not matched to a gene. The CDR3 totals 14 residues. Germline assignment: CDR1 SGHVS and CDR2 FQNEAQ. The CDR3 DNA reads as TGTGCCAGCAGCTTAGGGACAGGGCAAACTGAAGCTTTCTTT. Protein product: CASSLGTGQTEAFF.

The V and J genes are TRBV7-9 and TRBJ2-7; no clear D. The V gene lost 5 bases and the J gene lost 0 bases, with 11 bases spanning the gap. The CDR3 is 14 residues long. The germline CDR1 and CDR2 sequences are SEHNR and FQNEAQ (reference sequence). The CDR3 region has the DNA TGTGCCAGCAGCGCTCAGGACCTCTCCTACGAGCAGTACTTC. It encodes CASSAQDLSYEQYF.

V and J are TRBV7-8 and TRBJ2-6; D might be TRBD1 or TRBD2, each matching 5 bases. This CDR3 has 16 residues. The germline CDR1 and CDR2 sequences are SGHVS and FQNEAQ. The germline V and J ends were trimmed by 4 bases and 4 bases, with 14 bases remaining between them. CDR3 in amino acids: CASSWIGGGGANVLTF. In DNA, the CDR3 is TGTGCCAGCAGCTGGATTGGGGGTGGCGGGGCCAACGTCCTGACTTTC.

The CDR3 nucleotides read TGTGCCACCAGCAGAGGGAGGGTCAATCAGCCCCAGCATTTT. Protein product: CATSRGRVNQPQHF. The chain is built from TRBV15 and TRBJ1-5; no clear D gene. Trimming left V 1 base short and J 3 bases short, with 7 bases between. Germline CDR1 LNHNV, CDR2 YYDKDF (reference sequence). The CDR3 extends over 14 amino acids.

The chain carries TRBV9 and TRBJ2-1; D may be TRBD2 (5 bases). This CDR3 has 13 residues. The V gene lost 0 bases and the J gene lost 7 bases, with 8 bases spanning the gap. Germline-derived CDR1 and CDR2 are SGDLS and YYNGEE. CDR3 loop: CASSVGWENEQFF. CDR3 nucleotide sequence: TGTGCCAGCAGCGTAGGATGGGAGAATGAGCAGTTCTTC.

The V call is TRBV5-1, the J call TRBJ2-3; D is unclear. The CDR3 has 15 amino acids. Germline-derived CDR1 and CDR2 are SGHRS and YFSETQ. The germline V and J ends were trimmed by 0 bases and 1 base, with 9 bases remaining between them. The CDR3 protein is CASSLEEVGTDTQYF. The CDR3 DNA reads as TGCGCCAGCAGCTTGGAGGAAGTAGGCACAGATACGCAGTATTTT.

V gene TRBV4-1 combines with J gene TRBJ2-2; possibly TRBD1 for D (6 bases). Germline V gives CDR1 MGHRA, CDR2 YSYEKL. The CDR3 runs 17 residues. Trimming left V 4 bases short and J 0 bases short, with 15 bases between. The CDR3 here is CASSPERGTSNTGELFF. The CDR3 DNA sequence: TGCGCCAGCAGCCCAGAGAGGGGGACATCGAACACCGGGGAGCTGTTTTTT.

The chain carries TRBV2 and TRBJ1-1; D not certain. The length of the CDR3 is 11 residues. Trimming removed 4 bases at V and 11 bases at J, with 11 bases between. CDR1 is SNHLY, CDR2 FYNNEI, per germline. DNA for the CDR3: TGTGCCAGCAGTGCGGAGGGATCGGCTTTCTTT. It specifies CASSAEGSAFF.

This chain links TRBV11-2 with TRBJ2-7; 7 positions match TRBD2. The germline CDR1 and CDR2 sequences are SGHAT and FQNNGV. V lost 2 bases to trimming and J lost 7 bases; unmatched junction nucleotides: 17. The CDR3 loop spans 17 amino acids. The CDR3: CASSLSTTSRVRVEQYF. The CDR3 DNA reads TGTGCCAGCAGCTTAAGTACGACTAGCCGCGTGCGCGTGGAGCAGTACTTC. Full variable domain (rest looked up from reference TRBV11-2 and TRBJ2-7): EAGVAQSPRYKIIEKRQSVAFWCNPISGHATLYWYQQILGQGPKLLIQFQNNGVVDDSQLPKDRFSAERLKGVDSTLKIQPAKLEDSAVYLCASSLSTTSRVRVEQYFGPGTRLTVT.

This clone was found once. The gene calls are TRBV19 and TRBJ2-7; TRBD2 matches at 9 bases. V was clipped by 7 bases and J by 6 bases; unmatched bases: 16. Germline assignment: CDR1 LNHDA and CDR2 SQIVND (reference sequence). The CDR3 is made up of 16 amino acids. The CDR3 DNA reads TGTGCCAGTACCATTACGCCGGGACTAGCTTTATCCGAGCAGTACTTC. Protein: CASTITPGLALSEQYF. The full variable domain, completed using reference TRBV19 and TRBJ2-7, is DGGITQSPKYLFRKEGQNVTLSCEQNLNHDAMYWYRQDPGQGLRLIYYSQIVNDFQKGDIAEGYSVSREKKESFPLTVTSAQKNPTAFYLCASTITPGLALSEQYFGPGTRLTVT.

About this clone itself: At one boundary the junction diverges from the germline segment, which might be a read error. Here the CDR3 reads CASSFLQGGQGTQYF. CDR3 bases: TGTGCCAGCAGTTTTCTACAGGGTGGCCAAGGGACCCAGTACTTC. The chain couples TRBV27 to TRBJ2-5, with D possibly matching TRBD1 (6 bases). The germline V gene has CDR1 MNHEY and CDR2 SMNVEV (reference sequence). The CDR3 length is 15 residues.

This chain joins TRBV18 and TRBJ1-4, with a weak D call TRBD1 (5 bases). Trimming shortened V by 3 bases and J by 6 bases, and 17 bases separated the two germline ends. Germline loops: CDR1 KGHSH, CDR2 LQKENI. The CDR3 totals 16 residues. This chain's CDR3 is CASSPGDLGLHEKLFF. DNA of the CDR3: TGTGCCAGCTCACCTGGGGACTTAGGACTCCATGAAAAACTGTTTTTT.

The chain uses TRBV2 and TRBJ2-5, with D possibly being TRBD1 (6 bases). Looked up from germline, CDR1 is SNHLY and CDR2 is FYNNEI. The CDR3 covers 15 residues. V was cut by 4 bases and J by 5 bases, with 17 bases left in between. The CDR3: CASSVDQGRLETQYF. CDR3 nucleotides: TGTGCCAGCAGTGTAGACCAGGGGAGATTGGAGACCCAGTACTTC.

The rearrangement links TRBV28 to TRBJ1-6, with TRBD1 as a possible D gene (6 bases). Trimming removed 7 bases at V and 7 bases at J, with 14 bases between. The CDR3 sequence is 14 residues long. Germline V gives CDR1 MDHEN, CDR2 SYDVKM. This chain's CDR3 is CASIQGIFNSPLHF. The CDR3 region has the DNA TGTGCCAGCATCCAGGGGATATTCAATTCACCCCTCCACTTT.

The chain has TRBV6-5 and TRBJ1-1; the D is unclear. Germline CDR1 MNHEY, CDR2 SVGAGI. V was shortened by 2 bases and J by 3 bases, with 7 bases between the two germline ends. This CDR3 comprises 13 residues. Here the CDR3 DNA reads TGTGCCAGCAGTTACCTAAAGGACACTGAAGCTTTCTTT. This sequence encodes CASSYLKDTEAFF.

In regard to this clone: Distinct nucleotide sequences in the sample also encode this CDR3. The chain carries TRBV27 and TRBJ2-7; D uncertain. This CDR3 spans 13 amino acids. Trimming stripped 2 bases from V and 2 bases from J, with 7 bases between. CDR1 MNHEY and CDR2 SMNVEV come from the germline V gene (reference sequence). CDR3 residues: CASSLVGPYEQYF. The CDR3 DNA is TGTGCCAGCAGTTTAGTCGGGCCCTACGAGCAGTACTTC.

The V and J genes are TRBV7-8 and TRBJ1-4, with 9 bases that match TRBD1. The CDR3 has 17 amino acids. Per the germline V gene, CDR1 is SGHVS and CDR2 is FQNEAQ. The trim removed 4 bases at V and 4 bases at J, leaving 10 bases unmatched. The chain's CDR3 is CASSSKGRGQGNEKLFF. The CDR3 DNA sequence: TGTGCCAGCAGCTCCAAGGGGCGGGGACAGGGTAATGAAAAACTGTTTTTT.

The J gene is TRBJ2-7, the V gene TRBV18, with D maybe TRBD2 (6 bases). V lost 4 bases to trimming and J lost 0 bases, with 10 bases between them. The CDR3 extends over 14 amino acids. Germline values: CDR1 KGHSH, CDR2 LQKENI. The CDR3 DNA sequence: TGTGCCAGCTCACAAGCCGGGAGCTCCTACGAGCAGTACTTC. Protein product: CASSQAGSSYEQYF.

The rearrangement joins TRBV5-1 to TRBJ1-1, with TRBD1 matching over 9 bases. Trimming at V came to 2 bases and at J to 5 bases, leaving 7 bases not matched to a gene. The CDR3 is made up of 15 amino acids. Germline V gives CDR1 SGHRS, CDR2 YFSETQ. CDR3 sequence: CASSFRTGEGTEAFF. CDR3 nucleotides: TGCGCCAGCAGCTTTAGGACAGGGGAGGGGACTGAAGCTTTCTTT. The full variable domain, with the rest looked up from reference TRBV5-1 and TRBJ1-1, is KAGVTQTPRYLIKTRGQQVTLSCSPISGHRSVSWYQQTPGQGLQFLFEYFSETQRNKGNFPGRFSGRQFSNSRSEMNVSTLELGDSALYLCASSFRTGEGTEAFFGQGTRLTVV.

The chain joins TRBV7-9 to TRBJ1-3; TRBD1 agrees at 7 bases. The junction had 7 bases not matched to a gene; V was cut back by 6 bases and J by 2 bases. The length of the CDR3 is 15 residues. CDR1 SEHNR and CDR2 FQNEAQ come from the germline V gene (reference sequence). CDR3 sequence (DNA): TGTGCCAGCAGGCGAGACAGGGTTACTGGAAACACCATATATTTT. It codes for CASRRDRVTGNTIYF.

In this sample, this clone turned up once. J is TRBJ1-3 and V is TRBV10-3; possibly TRBD1 for D (5 bases). This CDR3 spans 14 amino acids. Trimming stripped 6 bases from V and 0 bases from J, with 9 bases between. CDR1 ENHRY and CDR2 SYGVKD come from the germline V gene. CDR3 in amino acids: CAIRAGGSGNTIYF. CDR3 in DNA: TGTGCCATCAGAGCCGGGGGCTCTGGAAACACCATATATTTT.

The J gene is TRBJ1-2, the V gene TRBV19; 8 bases fit TRBD1. CDR1 and CDR2 from the germline V gene are LNHDA and SQIVND (reference sequence). The CDR3 has 14 residues. The V gene end was trimmed by 1 base and the J gene end by 4 bases; junction bases not matched to a gene: 2. The CDR3 DNA reads TGTGCCAGTAGTATAGGAGACAGGGGCTATGGCTACACCTTC. Amino acid sequence: CASSIGDRGYGYTF.

This chain links TRBV6-5 with TRBJ2-7; possible D gene TRBD2, 6 bases. CDR1 MNHEY and CDR2 SVGAGI come from the germline V gene. V dropped 2 bases and J dropped 3 bases, with 17 bases sitting between them. The CDR3 covers 16 residues. CDR3 nucleotides: TGTGCCAGCAGTTACCTAATGGGGGGTTCCTACTACGAGCAGTACTTC. It yields the protein CASSYLMGGSYYEQYF.

V is TRBV5-1 and J is TRBJ1-1; 7 bases fit TRBD1. Trimming took 7 bases from V and 3 from J; bases not matched to a gene: 12. This CDR3 is built from 15 residues. In germline, CDR1 is SGHRS, CDR2 YFSETQ. DNA of the CDR3: TGCGCCAGCTCTTTCGGGGGAGGGGGCGACACTGAAGCTTTCTTT. Translating gives CASSFGGGGDTEAFF.

The rearrangement links TRBV6-2 or TRBV6-3 to TRBJ1-2; the match to TRBD1 covers 7 bases. Germline V gene lookup returns CDR1 MNHEY and CDR2 SVGEGT. Trimming removed 4 bases from V and 5 bases from J; junction bases left unmatched: 4. The CDR3 spans 13 residues. CDR3 in DNA: TGTGCCAGCAGTTTCGACAGGGCGTATGGCTACACCTTC. Amino acids: CASSFDRAYGYTF.